Listed below are T cell receptor beta chains from one sample, sequenced in a study of shared clonotypes between healthy human individuals. Profiled with immunoSEQ multiplex PCR; TCRdb holds only in-frame clones, not every one. The sample comprises 490,000 or so clones, around 80% of which are singletons, and about 12% rests with the top ten. The sample comprised PBMCs. Receptors originate from a woman aged 40 to 49 in good health. Some clones in this sample may be carry-over from other donors' samples. CDR3s include the opening cysteine and the closing phenylalanine or tryptophan. A D gene is named only where the DNA matches it firmly. The size field is filled for only some rows; it gives once, few, many or a size class.

cdr3_nt cdr3_aa v_call d_call clone_size j_call
TGTGCCCTGACAGGACTAGTTACTAGCACAGATACGCAGTATTTT CALTGLVTSTDTQYF TRBV30 NA many TRBJ2-3
TGTGCCAGCAGCTTATATCGACAGGGGAACACTGAAGCTTTCTTT CASSLYRQGNTEAFF TRBV7-9 TRBD1 once TRBJ1-1
TGTGCCAGCAGCTTGGAAAAGGGCGTGACCCAGTACTTC CASSLEKGVTQYF TRBV5-5 NA few TRBJ2-5
TGTGCCAGCAGGGCAGGGCTAACCTACGAGCAGTACTTC CASRAGLTYEQYF TRBV2 NA few TRBJ2-7
TGTGCCAGCAGTTACTATGCTAGCGGGACCTACGAGCAGTACTTC CASSYYASGTYEQYF TRBV6-5 TRBD2 NA TRBJ2-7
TGTGCCAGCATCCGGTACCGGGAGCATTACGAGCAGTACTTC CASIRYREHYEQYF TRBV7-2 NA NA TRBJ2-7
TGTGCCAGCTCCCCCAGCGGGAGGGACAATGAGCAGTTCTTC CASSPSGRDNEQFF TRBV18 TRBD2 once TRBJ2-1
TGTGCCAGCAGTTCTGGACTAGCGGGAGGTGAGACCCAGTACTTC CASSSGLAGGETQYF TRBV28 TRBD2 NA TRBJ2-5
TGTGCCAGCGGACCCCCAGGGGCTAACACTGAAGCTTTCTTT CASGPPGANTEAFF TRBV7-8 NA NA TRBJ1-1
TGCGCCAGCACCGGGGGTCGAGGGGAGTTGGCCGGGGAGCTGTTTTTT CASTGGRGELAGELFF TRBV5-1 NA NA TRBJ2-2
TGTGCCATCATGGAGGGGACAGGGTCTGCCGAGCAGTACTTC CAIMEGTGSAEQYF TRBV10-3 TRBD1 NA TRBJ2-7
TGTGCCAGCAGCCAAGATTGGCTAGCGGGGGTCACAGATACGCAGTATTTT CASSQDWLAGVTDTQYF TRBV4-2 TRBD2 NA TRBJ2-3
TGCGCCAGCAGCCCCGGGACAGGGCCTGAAGCTTTCTTT CASSPGTGPEAFF TRBV5-1 TRBD1 few TRBJ1-1
TGTGCCAGCAGTTTATCGGAGCTCTCCTACGAGCAGTACTTC CASSLSELSYEQYF TRBV27 NA NA TRBJ2-7
TGTGCCACCAGCAGAGGAAACCCAAAACAGGGAGGAAATGGCTACACCTTC CATSRGNPKQGGNGYTF TRBV15 NA NA TRBJ1-2
TGTGCCAGCTCCCAGGGTCCTTCCTACGAGCAGTACTTC CASSQGPSYEQYF TRBV11-1 NA NA TRBJ2-7
TGTGCCAGCAGCTTTGTCCTAGCGGGAACGAACACCGGGGAGCTGTTTTTT CASSFVLAGTNTGELFF TRBV5-8 TRBD2 few TRBJ2-2
TGTGCCAGTAGTCAGCGGAGGTCGGTTGAGCAGTTCTTC CASSQRRSVEQFF TRBV19 NA few TRBJ2-1
TGCGCCAGCAGCTGGGACAGGGGGCTCACCGAGCAGTACTTC CASSWDRGLTEQYF TRBV5-1 TRBD1 many TRBJ2-7
TGTGCCAGCAGTGAGGACAGGGAAGTTTTAGAAAAACTGTTTTTT CASSEDREVLEKLFF TRBV2 TRBD1 NA TRBJ1-4
TGTGCCAGCAGATCACCACTCTTAGATCCGAACACCGGGGAGCTGTTTTTT CASRSPLLDPNTGELFF TRBV27 NA NA TRBJ2-2
TGTGCCAGCAGCTTAGACGACGAGGAGCAGTACTTC CASSLDDEEQYF TRBV7-6 NA NA TRBJ2-7
TGTGCCATCAGTAGACAGGGGTTGGAGTATGGCTACACCTTC CAISRQGLEYGYTF TRBV10-3 TRBD1 NA TRBJ1-2
TGTGCCAGCAGCTTGGCGGGGAACCAAGAGACCCAGTACTTC CASSLAGNQETQYF TRBV5-6 NA NA TRBJ2-5
TGTGCCAGCAGTAAAACCGGGACTAGCGGGGGAGGGAATGAGCAGTTCTTC CASSKTGTSGGGNEQFF TRBV28 TRBD2 NA TRBJ2-1
TGTGCCAGCAGCCCCACGGGTTACGAGCAGTACTTC CASSPTGYEQYF TRBV7-6 NA NA TRBJ2-7
TGTGCCAGCAGCGTAGTTTGGTTCCGGAAGCCCTACGAGCAGTACTTC CASSVVWFRKPYEQYF TRBV9 NA NA TRBJ2-7
TGTGCCAGCAGACCTGGACTAGTTTCCCACGAGCAGTACTTC CASRPGLVSHEQYF TRBV25-1 TRBD2 NA TRBJ2-7
TGCGCCAGCAGCTCCCAAGGGGGTGCATACGAGCAGTACTTC CASSSQGGAYEQYF TRBV5-1 NA NA TRBJ2-7
TGCAGCGTCAATCCCCCAGGGGGCAGGGACGAGCAGTACTTC CSVNPPGGRDEQYF TRBV29-1 TRBD1 NA TRBJ2-7
TGTGCCAGCAGCATCAGCGGGATTGCCTACGAGCAGTACTTC CASSISGIAYEQYF TRBV7-2 TRBD2 once TRBJ2-7
TGTGCCAGCAGCCAGGGGACTAGCGGGGCCACAGATACGCAGTATTTT CASSQGTSGATDTQYF TRBV7-3 TRBD2 NA TRBJ2-3
TGTGCCAGCAGCTTATACTGGGAGACCCAGTACTTC CASSLYWETQYF TRBV7-2 NA NA TRBJ2-5
TGCGCCAGCAGCCAAGGACTAGCGGGGTCCCCGGATGAGCAGTTCTTC CASSQGLAGSPDEQFF TRBV4-3 TRBD2 NA TRBJ2-1
TGTGCCAGCAGCTTAAACCAGGGGGCGCGGGGTGAGCAGTTCTTC CASSLNQGARGEQFF TRBV13 TRBD1 NA TRBJ2-1
TGTGCCAGCATGGGGGGGACATCGGCTTTCTTT CASMGGTSAFF TRBV28 NA NA TRBJ1-1
TGTGCCAGCTCACCAGGAGGCGGGAGGCCTTACGAGCAGTACTTC CASSPGGGRPYEQYF TRBV18 TRBD2 NA TRBJ2-7
TGTGCCAGCAGCCTTGGTCGGGGAGGTCCAGATACGCAGTATTTT CASSLGRGGPDTQYF TRBV5-5 NA NA TRBJ2-3
TGTGCCACCAGCAGAGATAGCGATGAGCAGTTCTTC CATSRDSDEQFF TRBV15 NA once TRBJ2-1
TGTGCCAGCAGCCCTCAGACTGGGGAATTCAATGAGCAGTTCTTC CASSPQTGEFNEQFF TRBV7-3 NA NA TRBJ2-1
TGTGCCAGCAGCCCGTTCGGACGGTACTCTGGAAACACCATATATTTT CASSPFGRYSGNTIYF TRBV11-2 NA NA TRBJ1-3
TGTGCCTGTCCCAAAGCGGGCCCGGGGGAGACCCAGTACTTC CACPKAGPGETQYF TRBV30 NA NA TRBJ2-5
TGTGCCAGCAGCTCGGGACTAGCGGGAGATGTGGAGACCCAGTACTTC CASSSGLAGDVETQYF TRBV7-8 TRBD2 NA TRBJ2-5
TGTGCCAGCAGCTTAATCGGGGGCGCGGGCGAGCAGTACTTC CASSLIGGAGEQYF TRBV7-3 NA NA TRBJ2-7
TGTGCCAGCAGGGACCGGCCCGGGAACACCGGGGAGCTGTTTTTT CASRDRPGNTGELFF TRBV2 NA NA TRBJ2-2
TGTGCCAGCAGCTTAGGGTTCTACGAGCAGTACTTC CASSLGFYEQYF TRBV13 NA NA TRBJ2-7
TGCGCCAGCAGCGGGGGCGGGCCCACAGATACGCAGTATTTT CASSGGGPTDTQYF TRBV5-1 NA NA TRBJ2-3
TGTGCCAGCAGCTTACAGGTACGGCAGCCCCAGCATTTT CASSLQVRQPQHF TRBV7-2 NA NA TRBJ1-5
TGTGCCAGCAGCCTACAGAGTAGCGGCACAGATACGCAGTATTTT CASSLQSSGTDTQYF TRBV7-8 NA few TRBJ2-3
TGTGCCAGCAGCTCTACATGGGGTAGTAACTATGGCTACACCTTC CASSSTWGSNYGYTF TRBV11-2 NA many TRBJ1-2